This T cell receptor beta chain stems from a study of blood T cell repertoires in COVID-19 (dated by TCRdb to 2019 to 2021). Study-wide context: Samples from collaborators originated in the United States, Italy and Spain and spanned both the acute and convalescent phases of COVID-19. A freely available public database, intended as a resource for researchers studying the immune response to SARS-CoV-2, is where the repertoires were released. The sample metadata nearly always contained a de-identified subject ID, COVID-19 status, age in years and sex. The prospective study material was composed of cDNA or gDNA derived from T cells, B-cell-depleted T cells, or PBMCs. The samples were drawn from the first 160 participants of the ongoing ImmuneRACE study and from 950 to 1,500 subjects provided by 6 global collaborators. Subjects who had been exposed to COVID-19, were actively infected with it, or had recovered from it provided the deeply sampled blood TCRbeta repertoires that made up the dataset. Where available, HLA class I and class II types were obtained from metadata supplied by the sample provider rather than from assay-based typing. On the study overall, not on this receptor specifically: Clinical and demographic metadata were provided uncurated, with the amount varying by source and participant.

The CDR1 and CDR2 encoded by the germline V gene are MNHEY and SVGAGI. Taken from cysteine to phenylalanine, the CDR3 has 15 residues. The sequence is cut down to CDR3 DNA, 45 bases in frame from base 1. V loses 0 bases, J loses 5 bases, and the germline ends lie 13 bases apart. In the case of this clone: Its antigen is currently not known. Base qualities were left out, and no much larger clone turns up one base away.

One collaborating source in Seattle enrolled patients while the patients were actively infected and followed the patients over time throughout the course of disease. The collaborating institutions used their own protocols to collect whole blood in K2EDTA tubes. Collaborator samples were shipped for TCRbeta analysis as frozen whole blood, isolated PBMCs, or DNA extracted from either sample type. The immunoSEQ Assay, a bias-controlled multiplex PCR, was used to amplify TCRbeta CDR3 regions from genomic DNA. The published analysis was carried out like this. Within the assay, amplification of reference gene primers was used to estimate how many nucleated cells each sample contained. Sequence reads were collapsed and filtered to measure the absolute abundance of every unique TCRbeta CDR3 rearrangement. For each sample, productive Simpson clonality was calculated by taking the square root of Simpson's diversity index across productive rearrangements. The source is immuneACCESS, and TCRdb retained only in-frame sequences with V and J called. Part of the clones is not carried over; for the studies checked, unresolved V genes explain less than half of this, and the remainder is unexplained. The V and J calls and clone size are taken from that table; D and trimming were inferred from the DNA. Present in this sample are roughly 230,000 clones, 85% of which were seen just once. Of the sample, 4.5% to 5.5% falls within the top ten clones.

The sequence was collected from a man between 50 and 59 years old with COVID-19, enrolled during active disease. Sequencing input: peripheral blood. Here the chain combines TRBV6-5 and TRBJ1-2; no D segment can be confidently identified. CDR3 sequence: CASSYSARNSYGYTF. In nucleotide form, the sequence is TGTGCCAGCAGTTACTCGGCCAGGAACTCATATGGCTACACCTTC.